Presented here are 3 T cell receptor beta chains from one specimen sequenced in a study of shared clonotypes between healthy human individuals. Assay used: immunoSEQ multiplex PCR; TCRdb lists only in-frame clones, some missing. The sample carries roughly 2.5 million clones, approximately 90% recorded once. Sequences were obtained from naive CD4+ T cells sorted from blood. As to subset: CD45RA+ positively selected. The receptors were sampled from a man in his late teens or twenties in good health.

The chain carries TRBV28 and TRBJ2-5; the D gene is possibly TRBD1 (6 bases). The germline V gene encodes CDR1 MDHEN and CDR2 SYDVKM. Trimming removed 3 bases from V and 0 bases from J, with 11 bases in between. This CDR3 has 15 amino acids. In DNA form, the CDR3 reads TGTGCCAGCAGTTTCGCCGGGACACACCAAGAGACCCAGTACTTC. The encoded protein is CASSFAGTHQETQYF.

The chain couples TRBV6-1 to TRBJ2-7, with D possibly TRBD1 on 5 matching bases. This CDR3 has 14 amino acids. Trimming stripped 1 base from V and 1 base from J, with 8 bases between. Germline V gives CDR1 MNHNS, CDR2 SASEGT. The CDR3 reads CASSEGQGSYEQYF. The CDR3 DNA follows: TGTGCCAGCAGTGAAGGTCAGGGTTCCTACGAGCAGTACTTC.

V is TRBV4-1 and J is TRBJ2-3, with a possible D match to TRBD2 (7 bases). The V end lost 0 bases, the J end lost 4 bases, and 14 bases lay between the germline ends. The CDR3 runs to 16 residues. CDR1 MGHRA and CDR2 YSYEKL come from the germline V gene. This CDR3 is CASSQERRGAPDTQYF. CDR3 sequence (DNA): TGCGCCAGCAGCCAAGAACGTCGGGGGGCCCCAGATACGCAGTATTTT.